This is a list of T cell receptor beta chains from one sample in a study of blood T cell repertoires in COVID-19. The data were produced by immunoSEQ multiplex PCR, yet TCRdb's version contains in-frame clones alone and is incomplete. This table has 120,000 or so clones, about three quarters appearing once. Sequenced input: peripheral blood. Receptors originate from a human donor with acute or convalescent COVID-19. The donor label of this sample is uncertain. Both conserved end residues are part of each CDR3.

cdr3_length,v_call,j_call,cdr3_aa
19,TRBV2,TRBJ2-1,CASSEVPASRPRLAIEQFF
14,TRBV5-1,TRBJ2-7,CASSREGQTYEQYF
13,TRBV18,TRBJ2-3,CASRDRGADTQYF
16,TRBV5-5,TRBJ1-2,CASSLAWDRANYGYTF
20,TRBV4-1,TRBJ1-6,CASSQERRTNLLERSSPLHF
14,TRBV7-3,TRBJ2-1,CASSFGGSYNEQFF
14,TRBV29-1,TRBJ1-2,CSVTGTVNFYGYTF
15,TRBV13,TRBJ2-2,CASSLPTGVSGELFF
17,TRBV5-1,TRBJ2-7,CASSLYTGSLGTYEQYF
16,TRBV15,TRBJ2-1,CATSRVYVQPSSEQFF
14,TRBV30,TRBJ1-1,CAWDRENSKTEAFF
16,TRBV21-1,TRBJ2-3,CASSQLSLGWADTQYF
13,TRBV18,TRBJ1-5,CASSPEPPQPQHF
17,TRBV18,TRBJ1-2,CASSPLLSGRDLKGYTF